This T cell receptor beta chain was identified in a study of shared clonotypes between healthy human individuals. Clones were sequenced by immunoSEQ multiplex PCR, and TCRdb holds only the in-frame ones, with some missing. This table holds around 1.6 million clones, under 99% found once. This clone appeared a single time. CDR1 is MNHEY, CDR2 SMNVEV, per germline (reference sequence). V trimming: 3 bases; J trimming: 4 bases; junction bases outside the gene matches: 6. This CDR3 contains 14 residues. Material for sequencing was naive CD4+ T cells sorted from blood. Specified subset: CD45RA+ positively selected. This receptor was taken from a man aged 30 to 45 in good health. The chain uses TRBV27 and TRBJ2-7, with TRBD2 matching 7 bases. CDR3 loop: CASSFLGGRYEQYF. The CDR3 DNA follows: TGTGCCAGCAGTTTTCTGGGGGGGAGGTACGAGCAGTACTTC.